This T cell receptor (beta chain) was identified during a study of cytomegalovirus exposure and HLA in healthy donors. In the PCR, 60 Vbeta and 13 Jbeta primers were used. Measured with immunoSEQ multiplex PCR; TCRdb has only the in-frame clones, and not every one. The sample contains about 170,000 clones, over 75% of which appear only once. V lost 4 bases and J lost 8; bases outside the gene matches: 8. Germline V CDR1 and CDR2: MRHNA, SNTAGT. The CDR3 sequence is 15 residues long. The receptor's source is a female donor in good health and CMV-seronegative. Source material: PBMCs. The rearrangement links TRBV6-4 to TRBJ1-2; 12 bases align to TRBD1. The CDR3 protein is CASSVLPGQGAGYTF. In DNA, the CDR3 is TGTGCCAGCAGTGTCCTCCCGGGACAGGGGGCCGGCTACACCTTC.